A selection of T cell receptor beta chains follows, all from one sample in a study of low-dose radiotherapy and immunotherapy resistance in tumors. MiXCR, applied by TCRdb to the reads, yields one record per CDR3 protein. The table shows approximately 84,000 distinct CDR3 sequences, with around 17% occurring only once. Sequenced here: PBMCs, sampled before treatment. The receptors originated from a male donor with prostate cancer. Each CDR3 is given with its conserved first and last residue. A D gene is named only where the DNA matches it firmly. Clone size appears in some rows only: once, few, many, or a class for an expanded clone.

J: TRBJ2-7; D: TRBD2; size: many; V: TRBV2; DNA: TGTGCCAGCAGTGGTGGACTAGGCGGGCCCTACGAGCAGTACTTC; CDR3: CASSGGLGGPYEQYF
J: TRBJ2-3; D: TRBD1; size: many; V: TRBV11-1; DNA: TGTGCCAGCAGCAGAACAGGGGTGTTGGCAGATACGCAGTATTTT; CDR3: CASSRTGVLADTQYF
J: TRBJ2-3; D: NA; size: many; V: TRBV20-1; DNA: TGCAGTGCTATGCGAGATACGCAGTATTTT; CDR3: CSAMRDTQYF
J: TRBJ1-5; D: NA; size: many; V: TRBV30; DNA: TGTGCCTGGAGTGTATCAGGGCTTGGCCAGCCCCAGCATTTT; CDR3: CAWSVSGLGQPQHF
J: TRBJ2-3; D: TRBD2; size: many; V: TRBV12-3/TRBV12-4; DNA: TGTGCCAGCAGCAAGACTAGCGGGGTATCGACAGATACGCAGTATTTT; CDR3: CASSKTSGVSTDTQYF
J: TRBJ2-1; D: TRBD2; size: NA; V: TRBV11-3; DNA: TGTGCCAGCAGCTCCGGACTAGCGGGAGACAATGAGCAGTTCTTC; CDR3: CASSSGLAGDNEQFF
J: TRBJ2-7; D: NA; size: NA; V: TRBV3-1; DNA: TGTGCCAGCAGCCAAGTAAGTGGGGACTTCGAGCAGTACTTC; CDR3: CASSQVSGDFEQYF
J: TRBJ1-2; D: NA; size: many; V: TRBV6-2/TRBV6-3; DNA: TGTGCCAGCAGTTACGATTGGGGGTTCTTCACCTTC; CDR3: CASSYDWGFFTF
J: TRBJ1-5; D: NA; size: many; V: TRBV12-5; DNA: TGTGCTAGTGGTTTGGAAAGCAGGGGAAAGCCCCAGCATTTT; CDR3: CASGLESRGKPQHF
J: TRBJ1-4; D: TRBD1; size: few; V: TRBV5-1; DNA: TGCGCCAGCCAGATTACACCGGGACAGAATGAAAAACTGTTTTTT; CDR3: CASQITPGQNEKLFF
J: TRBJ2-3; D: NA; size: NA; V: TRBV5-1; DNA: TGCGCCAGCAGCTTGGACTCTTGGGACACAGATACGCAGTATTTT; CDR3: CASSLDSWDTDTQYF
J: TRBJ2-1; D: TRBD1; size: few; V: TRBV5-1; DNA: TGCGCCAGCAGCATATTAGGGCAGGGGGCGCTTACCTACAATGAGCAGTTCTTC; CDR3: CASSILGQGALTYNEQFF
J: TRBJ1-3; D: NA; size: many; V: TRBV7-9; DNA: TGTGCCAGCAGCCCAGCGGGCGGACCTGACTCTGGAAACACCATATATTTT; CDR3: CASSPAGGPDSGNTIYF
J: TRBJ2-2; D: TRBD1; size: many; V: TRBV5-1; DNA: TGCGCCAGCAGCTTGGGGACAGGGATGGACACCGGGGAGCTGTTTTTT; CDR3: CASSLGTGMDTGELFF
J: TRBJ2-1; D: NA; size: NA; V: TRBV30; DNA: TGTGCCTGGGGCGACAAGAGCTCCTACAATGAGCAGTTCTTC; CDR3: CAWGDKSSYNEQFF
J: TRBJ2-3; D: TRBD2; size: many; V: TRBV15; DNA: TGTGCCACCAGCAGACCACCGGGACTAGCGGGGTATACGCAGTATTTT; CDR3: CATSRPPGLAGYTQYF
J: TRBJ2-1; D: NA; size: many; V: TRBV18; DNA: TGTGCCAGCTCATCCACGGGCCATGAGCAGTTCTTC; CDR3: CASSSTGHEQFF
J: TRBJ2-2; D: TRBD1; size: many; V: TRBV4-2; DNA: TGTGCCAGCAGCCGAAAACAGGGGGGCGGCACCGGGGAGCTGTTTTTT; CDR3: CASSRKQGGGTGELFF
J: TRBJ2-2; D: NA; size: NA; V: TRBV2; DNA: TGTGCCAGCAGCAGGGACCTCTCGGGGAACACCGGGGAGCTGTTTTTT; CDR3: CASSRDLSGNTGELFF
J: TRBJ2-2; D: TRBD2; size: many; V: TRBV3-1; DNA: TGTGCCAGCAGCCAAGATAGGCTAGCGGGGGTCAAGAACACCGGGGAGCTGTTTTTT; CDR3: CASSQDRLAGVKNTGELFF
J: TRBJ2-5; D: NA; size: many; V: TRBV7-9; DNA: TGTGCCAGCAGCTTCTCCCAGGCCGGCCAAGAGACCCAGTACTTC; CDR3: CASSFSQAGQETQYF
J: TRBJ2-2; D: NA; size: many; V: TRBV3-1; DNA: TGTGCCAGCAGCCTCTGGGACCTTGGCACCGGGGAGCTGTTTTTT; CDR3: CASSLWDLGTGELFF
J: TRBJ2-7; D: NA; size: many; V: TRBV5-6; DNA: TGTGCCAGCAGCTTATGGACAGTGACCTACGAGCAGTACTTC; CDR3: CASSLWTVTYEQYF
J: TRBJ1-2; D: TRBD1; size: once; V: TRBV7-2; DNA: TGTGCCAGCAGCCCAGAGGGGACAGGGGGCGCCGGTGGCTACACCTTC; CDR3: CASSPEGTGGAGGYTF
J: TRBJ2-3; D: TRBD2; size: NA; V: TRBV4-3; DNA: TGCGCCAGCAGCCAAGGTCTCGCTCTAGCGGGAGAAGATACGCAGTATTTT; CDR3: CASSQGLALAGEDTQYF
J: TRBJ2-2; D: NA; size: many; V: TRBV27; DNA: TGTGCCAGCAGGAAGACCGGGGAGCTGTTTTTT; CDR3: CASRKTGELFF
J: TRBJ2-5; D: NA; size: many; V: TRBV12-3/TRBV12-4; DNA: TGTGCCAGCAGTTTTAAGGGGGTGGAGACCCAGTACTTC; CDR3: CASSFKGVETQYF
J: TRBJ2-5; D: TRBD2; size: many; V: TRBV20-1; DNA: TGCAGTGCTAGGGCCCGCTGGACTAGCGGAGAAGAGACCCAGTACTTC; CDR3: CSARARWTSGEETQYF
J: TRBJ1-1; D: NA; size: NA; V: TRBV10-2; DNA: TGCGCCAGTCTTGAGGGCGACACTGAAGCTTTCTTT; CDR3: CASLEGDTEAFF
J: TRBJ2-2; D: NA; size: many; V: TRBV6-5; DNA: TGTGCCAGCAGTTACTCCGAGGGAGACGGGGAGCTGTTTTTT; CDR3: CASSYSEGDGELFF
J: TRBJ1-5; D: NA; size: many; V: TRBV11-2; DNA: TGTGCCAGCAGCTTAGACAGTTCGGACCACTATAGCAATCAGCCCCAGCATTTT; CDR3: CASSLDSSDHYSNQPQHF
J: TRBJ1-4; D: NA; size: many; V: TRBV25-1; DNA: TGTGCCAGCAGTTCTGCAGGGGTATCTAATGAAAAACTGTTTTTT; CDR3: CASSSAGVSNEKLFF
J: TRBJ1-1; D: NA; size: many; V: TRBV23-1; DNA: TGCGCCAGCAGCCACAGGGTCCACACTGAAGCTTTCTTT; CDR3: CASSHRVHTEAFF
J: TRBJ2-1; D: TRBD2; size: many; V: TRBV5-1; DNA: TGCGCCAGCAGTGGTGGGGGGGAGCCCTACAATGAGCAGTTCTTC; CDR3: CASSGGGEPYNEQFF
J: TRBJ2-1; D: NA; size: many; V: TRBV7-2; DNA: TGTGCCAGCAGCTACATAAGGGGATACAATGAGCAGTTCTTC; CDR3: CASSYIRGYNEQFF